Listed below are T cell receptor beta chains from one sample, sequenced in a study of CD4 T cells in relation to SARS-CoV-2 and coronaviruses. No antigen is known for these receptors. The assay was immunoSEQ multiplex PCR, and TCRdb's table has in-frame clones only and misses some. The table records about 38,000 clones, roughly 84% of them present only once. The sequenced material came from naive CD4+ T cells from PBMCs, cultured in vitro. These TCRs come from an adult with COVID-19. CDR3s include the opening cysteine and the closing phenylalanine or tryptophan. A D gene is named only where the DNA matches it firmly. Rows may omit the clone size; those that give it use once, few, many or a size class.

v_call: TRBV10-3; d_call: TRBD2; j_call: TRBJ2-2; clone_size: -; cdr3_aa: CAISKLAGGPGELFF; cdr3_nt: TGTGCCATCAGTAAATTGGCGGGAGGCCCCGGGGAGCTGTTTTTT
v_call: TRBV19; d_call: TRBD1; j_call: TRBJ2-2; clone_size: -; cdr3_aa: CASRGTGGTGELFF; cdr3_nt: TGTGCCAGTCGGGGGACAGGGGGCACCGGGGAGCTGTTTTTT
v_call: TRBV11-2; d_call: TRBD2; j_call: TRBJ2-1; clone_size: -; cdr3_aa: CASSTAGAGGDNEQFF; cdr3_nt: TGTGCCAGCAGCACCGCCGGGGCGGGAGGCGATAATGAGCAGTTCTTC
v_call: TRBV2; d_call: -; j_call: TRBJ2-3; clone_size: -; cdr3_aa: CASREADTQYF; cdr3_nt: TGTGCCAGCAGAGAGGCAGATACGCAGTATTTT
v_call: TRBV14; d_call: -; j_call: TRBJ2-3; clone_size: -; cdr3_aa: CASSRTWANTQYF; cdr3_nt: TGTGCCAGCAGCCGTACGTGGGCGAATACGCAGTATTTT
v_call: TRBV9; d_call: TRBD1; j_call: TRBJ2-1; clone_size: -; cdr3_aa: CASSRSGTGYNNEQFF; cdr3_nt: TGTGCCAGCAGCCGTTCCGGGACAGGGTATAACAATGAGCAGTTCTTC
v_call: TRBV6-5; d_call: -; j_call: TRBJ1-5; clone_size: once; cdr3_aa: CASSRGIGQPQHF; cdr3_nt: TGTGCCAGCTCCCGGGGGATCGGTCAGCCCCAGCATTTT
v_call: TRBV9; d_call: -; j_call: TRBJ1-6; clone_size: -; cdr3_aa: CASSVGIAIGPLRSPLHF; cdr3_nt: TGTGCCAGCAGCGTAGGCATCGCAATAGGCCCACTCAGGTCACCCCTCCACTTT
v_call: TRBV5-1; d_call: -; j_call: TRBJ2-3; clone_size: -; cdr3_aa: CASSPGTDTQYF; cdr3_nt: TGCGCCAGCAGCCCGGGCACAGATACGCAGTATTTT
v_call: TRBV28; d_call: -; j_call: TRBJ1-2; clone_size: -; cdr3_aa: CASRLGGNYGYTF; cdr3_nt: TGTGCCAGCAGGCTGGGGGGTAACTATGGCTACACCTTC
v_call: TRBV25-1; d_call: -; j_call: TRBJ1-2; clone_size: -; cdr3_aa: CASSDPVAGYTF; cdr3_nt: TGTGCCAGCAGTGATCCAGTTGCAGGCTACACCTTC
v_call: TRBV6-5; d_call: -; j_call: TRBJ2-2; clone_size: -; cdr3_aa: CASSYSWGTGELFF; cdr3_nt: TGTGCCAGCAGTTACTCGTGGGGTACCGGGGAGCTGTTTTTT
v_call: TRBV4-1; d_call: -; j_call: TRBJ1-3; clone_size: once; cdr3_aa: CASSQLTVSGNTIYF; cdr3_nt: TGCGCCAGCAGCCAACTGACAGTATCTGGAAACACCATATATTTT
v_call: TRBV30; d_call: -; j_call: TRBJ2-1; clone_size: -; cdr3_aa: CALGLTNEQFF; cdr3_nt: TGTGCCTTGGGACTTACCAATGAGCAGTTCTTC
v_call: TRBV30; d_call: TRBD1; j_call: TRBJ2-7; clone_size: -; cdr3_aa: CAWRSDRGPYEQYF; cdr3_nt: TGTGCCTGGAGGTCAGACAGGGGGCCTTACGAGCAGTACTTC
v_call: TRBV6-2/TRBV6-3; d_call: TRBD2; j_call: TRBJ2-3; clone_size: -; cdr3_aa: CASSPQLAGAGTDTQYF; cdr3_nt: TGTGCCAGCAGCCCTCAACTAGCGGGAGCGGGCACAGATACGCAGTATTTT
v_call: TRBV19; d_call: -; j_call: TRBJ1-4; clone_size: -; cdr3_aa: CASSMVGRYEKLFF; cdr3_nt: TGTGCCAGTAGTATGGTCGGTCGCTATGAAAAACTGTTTTTT
v_call: TRBV18; d_call: -; j_call: TRBJ2-5; clone_size: -; cdr3_aa: CASSPGGLETQYF; cdr3_nt: TGTGCCAGCTCACCTGGGGGTTTGGAGACCCAGTACTTC
v_call: TRBV14; d_call: -; j_call: TRBJ2-1; clone_size: -; cdr3_aa: CASRPLGRANEQFF; cdr3_nt: TGTGCCAGCAGGCCCCTCGGGAGAGCCAATGAGCAGTTCTTC
v_call: TRBV19; d_call: -; j_call: TRBJ2-1; clone_size: -; cdr3_aa: CASSVRSNSYNEQFF; cdr3_nt: TGTGCCAGTAGTGTTAGGAGCAATTCCTACAATGAGCAGTTCTTC
v_call: TRBV7-9; d_call: TRBD1; j_call: TRBJ1-1; clone_size: -; cdr3_aa: CASSLQGARTEAFF; cdr3_nt: TGTGCCAGCAGCCTACAGGGGGCGCGAACTGAAGCTTTCTTT
v_call: TRBV18; d_call: -; j_call: TRBJ2-7; clone_size: -; cdr3_aa: CASSPQGEQYF; cdr3_nt: TGTGCCAGCTCACCACAGGGCGAGCAGTACTTC
v_call: TRBV7-3; d_call: -; j_call: TRBJ2-1; clone_size: -; cdr3_aa: CASSLKGPRDDEQFF; cdr3_nt: TGTGCCAGCAGCTTAAAGGGACCGCGGGATGATGAGCAGTTCTTC
v_call: TRBV9; d_call: -; j_call: TRBJ2-2; clone_size: -; cdr3_aa: CASSVGGVMGTGELFF; cdr3_nt: TGTGCCAGCAGCGTAGGGGGGGTTATGGGCACCGGGGAGCTGTTTTTT
v_call: TRBV4-1; d_call: -; j_call: TRBJ2-5; clone_size: -; cdr3_aa: CASSQQQRVGETQYF; cdr3_nt: TGCGCCAGCAGCCAGCAGCAACGGGTAGGGGAGACCCAGTACTTC
v_call: TRBV19; d_call: TRBD1; j_call: TRBJ2-2; clone_size: -; cdr3_aa: CASTRTGRYTGELFF; cdr3_nt: TGTGCCAGTACCCGGACAGGGAGATACACCGGGGAGCTGTTTTTT
v_call: TRBV7-3; d_call: -; j_call: TRBJ2-7; clone_size: -; cdr3_aa: CASSPRPLVSGSSYEQYF; cdr3_nt: TGTGCCAGCAGTCCTCGGCCCCTCGTTAGCGGAAGCTCCTACGAGCAGTACTTC
v_call: TRBV19; d_call: -; j_call: TRBJ1-1; clone_size: -; cdr3_aa: CASSIEASYDGTEAFF; cdr3_nt: TGTGCCAGTAGTATAGAAGCCAGCTACGATGGGACTGAAGCTTTCTTT
v_call: TRBV21-1; d_call: -; j_call: TRBJ1-1; clone_size: -; cdr3_aa: CASSKAAAPKNTEAFF; cdr3_nt: TGTGCCAGCAGCAAAGCCGCGGCACCGAAAAACACTGAAGCTTTCTTT
v_call: TRBV4-1; d_call: -; j_call: TRBJ2-3; clone_size: -; cdr3_aa: CASSQIGDFSTDTQYF; cdr3_nt: TGCGCCAGCAGCCAGATAGGGGACTTCAGCACAGATACGCAGTATTTT
v_call: TRBV7-9; d_call: TRBD1; j_call: TRBJ1-4; clone_size: -; cdr3_aa: CASSKGQGEEKLFF; cdr3_nt: TGTGCCAGCAGCAAGGGACAGGGGGAGGAAAAACTGTTTTTT
v_call: TRBV19; d_call: TRBD2; j_call: TRBJ2-1; clone_size: -; cdr3_aa: CASSGRTSGRYNEQFF; cdr3_nt: TGTGCCAGTAGTGGGAGGACTAGCGGGCGGTACAATGAGCAGTTCTTC
v_call: TRBV3-1/TRBV3-2; d_call: -; j_call: TRBJ2-7; clone_size: -; cdr3_aa: CASSQVYNHYEQYF; cdr3_nt: TGTGCCAGCAGCCAAGTTTACAACCATTACGAGCAGTACTTC
v_call: TRBV5-1; d_call: TRBD2; j_call: TRBJ2-1; clone_size: -; cdr3_aa: CASSLVTSGRDNEQFF; cdr3_nt: TGCGCCAGCAGCTTGGTTACTAGCGGGAGGGACAATGAGCAGTTCTTC
v_call: TRBV5-1; d_call: TRBD1; j_call: TRBJ2-7; clone_size: -; cdr3_aa: CASRPPGQPYEQYF; cdr3_nt: TGCGCCAGCAGACCTCCGGGACAGCCCTACGAGCAGTACTTC
v_call: TRBV6-5; d_call: TRBD1; j_call: TRBJ2-7; clone_size: -; cdr3_aa: CASSSGQGYEQYF; cdr3_nt: TGTGCCAGCAGCTCAGGACAGGGCTACGAGCAGTACTTC